Each of the 10 T cell receptor beta chains below was sequenced from the same sample in a study of cytomegalovirus exposure and HLA in healthy donors. The PCR made use of 60 Vbeta and 13 Jbeta primers. Produced via immunoSEQ multiplex PCR; TCRdb's table is partial and in-frame only. The clone table shows around 160,000 clones, with the ten largest holding 1.6%. Sequencing was done on a sample of PBMCs. These receptors were collected from a woman between 45 and 60 years old in good health and CMV-seronegative.

This chain joins TRBV30 and TRBJ1-4; D not certain. The length of the CDR3 is 16 residues. In germline, CDR1 is GTSNPN, CDR2 SVGIG (reference sequence). Trimming shortened V by 1 base and J by 0 bases, and 12 bases separated the two germline ends. The CDR3 region is CAWSGRMGATNEKLFF. The CDR3 bases are TGTGCCTGGAGTGGAAGGATGGGAGCAACTAATGAAAAACTGTTTTTT.

This chain joins TRBV19 and TRBJ1-5, with D tentatively TRBD1 (5 bases). V was clipped by 5 bases and J by 4 bases, with 15 bases between them. Germline CDR1 reads LNHDA; CDR2 reads SQIVND (reference sequence). The CDR3 covers 15 residues. The CDR3 sequence is CASSLAGGGNQPQHF. In nucleotides, the CDR3 is TGTGCCAGTAGTCTCGCCGGGGGGGGAAATCAGCCCCAGCATTTT.

The chain joins TRBV4-2 to TRBJ1-5; D perhaps matches TRBD1 (5 bases). The CDR3 totals 15 residues. Germline loops: CDR1 LGHNA, CDR2 YNFKEQ. Trimming took off 4 bases at V and 2 bases at J, with 12 bases between the two ends. CDR3 nucleotide sequence: TGTGCCAGCAGCCCCCATTCGGGGGGCAATCAGCCCCAGCATTTT. Its protein product is CASSPHSGGNQPQHF.

V is TRBV14 and J is TRBJ2-3; 11 bases are shared with TRBD2. The CDR3 spans 16 residues. Germline V lookup: CDR1 SGHDN, CDR2 FVKESK. After removal of 4 bases from V and 4 bases from J, the junction contained 7 bases not matched to a gene. In nucleotides, the CDR3 is TGTGCCAGCAGCCCAAGAAGGACTAGCGGGCCAGATACGCAGTATTTT. Protein: CASSPRRTSGPDTQYF.

The V call is TRBV5-1, the J call TRBJ2-2, with TRBD2 identical over 9 bases. After removal of 6 bases from V and 7 bases from J, the junction contained 10 bases not matched to a gene. The CDR3 contains 15 residues. Germline CDR1 reads SGHRS; CDR2 reads YFSETQ. CDR3 amino acids: CASTWGLATDGELFF. As DNA, the CDR3 is TGCGCCAGCACCTGGGGACTAGCCACCGACGGGGAGCTGTTTTTT.

The V call is TRBV7-2, the J call TRBJ1-2, with TRBD1 matching over 9 bases. Germline V gene data show CDR1 as SGHTA and CDR2 as FQGNSA. The CDR3 runs 14 residues. With 4 bases clipped from V and 5 bases from J, the junction kept 5 bases outside the gene matches. The CDR3 sequence is CASSWGQGYYGYTF. In DNA, the CDR3 is TGTGCCAGCAGCTGGGGACAGGGCTATTATGGCTACACCTTC. Based on the CDR3 plus reference TRBV7-2 and TRBJ1-2, the full variable domain is GAGVSQSPSNKVTEKGKDVELRCDPISGHTALYWYRQSLGQGLEFLIYFQGNSAPDKSGLPSDRFSAERTGGSVSTLTIQRTQQEDSAVYLCASSWGQGYYGYTFGSGTRLTVV.

The CDR3 DNA follows: TGTGCCAGTAGTCCAACCGGGACAGCCAGTGTGGAGCAGTACTTC. Translation: CASSPTGTASVEQYF. The rearrangement links TRBV19 to TRBJ2-7; 7 bases map to TRBD1. The germline V gene has CDR1 LNHDA and CDR2 SQIVND (reference sequence). Losses at the gene ends were 5 bases for V and 7 bases for J; bases not matched to a gene: 14. This CDR3 has 15 residues.

This chain joins TRBV5-1 and TRBJ1-6, with D maybe TRBD1 (6 bases). V shed 1 base and J shed 3 bases, with 17 bases lying between them. The CDR3 covers 18 residues. Germline CDR1 SGHRS, CDR2 YFSETQ. The CDR3 region has the DNA TGCGCCAGCAGCTTGAGCTCAGGGGTGGATTACTATAATTCACCCCTCCACTTT. The encoded protein is CASSLSSGVDYYNSPLHF.

The chain is built from TRBV7-2 and TRBJ2-1; 7 nucleotides align to TRBD1. The CDR3 runs 12 residues. Germline V gene sequence: CDR1 SGHTA, CDR2 FQGNSA. Trimming took 8 bases from V and 5 from J; bases not matched to a gene: 3. The CDR3 spells CASVTGDNEQFF. CDR3 bases: TGTGCCAGCGTTACAGGGGACAATGAGCAGTTCTTC.

V gene TRBV6-1 combines with J gene TRBJ2-1, with 9 bases that match TRBD1. Germline-derived CDR1 and CDR2 are MNHNS and SASEGT. The CDR3 consists of 15 residues. The V gene end was trimmed by 2 bases and the J gene end by 8 bases; junction bases not matched to a gene: 7. The CDR3 nucleotides are TGTGCCAGCAGTGAATTTGGGACAGGGATCGATGAGCAGTTCTTC. It yields the protein CASSEFGTGIDEQFF.